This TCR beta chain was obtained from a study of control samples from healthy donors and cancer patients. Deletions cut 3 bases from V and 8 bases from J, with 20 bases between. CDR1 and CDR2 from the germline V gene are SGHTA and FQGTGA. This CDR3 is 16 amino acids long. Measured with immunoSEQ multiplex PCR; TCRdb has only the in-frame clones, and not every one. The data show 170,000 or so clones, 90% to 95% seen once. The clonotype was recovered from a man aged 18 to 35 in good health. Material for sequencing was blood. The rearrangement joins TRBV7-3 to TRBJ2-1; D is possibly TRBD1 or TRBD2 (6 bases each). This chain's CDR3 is CASSLGAGRSVDEQFF. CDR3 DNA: TGTGCCAGCAGCTTGGGGGCGGGACGTTCCGTCGATGAGCAGTTCTTC. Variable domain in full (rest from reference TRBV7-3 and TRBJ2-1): GAGVSQTPSNKVTEKGKYVELRCDPISGHTALYWYRQSLGQGPEFLIYFQGTGAADDSGLPNDRFFAVRPEGSVSTLKIQRTERGDSAVYLCASSLGAGRSVDEQFFGPGTRLTVL.